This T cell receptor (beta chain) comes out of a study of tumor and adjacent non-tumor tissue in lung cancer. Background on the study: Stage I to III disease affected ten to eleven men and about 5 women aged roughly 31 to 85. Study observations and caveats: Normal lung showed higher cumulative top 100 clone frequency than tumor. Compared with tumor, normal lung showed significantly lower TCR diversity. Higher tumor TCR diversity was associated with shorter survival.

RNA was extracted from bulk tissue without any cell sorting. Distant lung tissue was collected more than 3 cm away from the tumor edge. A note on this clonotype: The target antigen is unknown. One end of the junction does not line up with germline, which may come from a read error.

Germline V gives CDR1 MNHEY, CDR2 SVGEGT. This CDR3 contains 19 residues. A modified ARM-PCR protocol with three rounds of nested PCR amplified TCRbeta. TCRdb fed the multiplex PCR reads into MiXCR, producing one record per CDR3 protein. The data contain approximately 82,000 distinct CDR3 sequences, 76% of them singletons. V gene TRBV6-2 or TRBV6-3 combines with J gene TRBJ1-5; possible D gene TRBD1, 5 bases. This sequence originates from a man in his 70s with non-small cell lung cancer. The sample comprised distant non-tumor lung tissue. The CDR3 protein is CASSHSIGGTRASNQPQHF. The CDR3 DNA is TGTGCCAGCAGTCACTCGATTGGGGGTACAAGAGCGAGTAATCAGCCCCAGCATTTT.